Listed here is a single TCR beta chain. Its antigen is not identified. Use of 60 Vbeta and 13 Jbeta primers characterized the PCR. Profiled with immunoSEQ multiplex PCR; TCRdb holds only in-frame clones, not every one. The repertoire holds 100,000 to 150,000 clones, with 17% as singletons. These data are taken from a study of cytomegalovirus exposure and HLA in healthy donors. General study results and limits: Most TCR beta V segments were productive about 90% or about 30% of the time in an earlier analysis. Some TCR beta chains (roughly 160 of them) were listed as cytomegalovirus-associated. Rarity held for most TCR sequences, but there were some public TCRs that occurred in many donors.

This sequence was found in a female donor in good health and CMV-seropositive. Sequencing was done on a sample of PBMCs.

CDR3 in amino acids: CASSITGGTEAFF. CDR3 nucleotides: TGTGCCAGCAGCATAACAGGGGGCACTGAAGCTTTCTTT. V is TRBV7-9 and J is TRBJ1-1, with TRBD1 identical over 8 bases. This CDR3 contains 13 residues. The ends lost 5 bases at V and 4 bases at J; junction bases unmatched: 3. CDR1 and CDR2 from the germline V gene are SEHNR and FQNEAQ (reference sequence).